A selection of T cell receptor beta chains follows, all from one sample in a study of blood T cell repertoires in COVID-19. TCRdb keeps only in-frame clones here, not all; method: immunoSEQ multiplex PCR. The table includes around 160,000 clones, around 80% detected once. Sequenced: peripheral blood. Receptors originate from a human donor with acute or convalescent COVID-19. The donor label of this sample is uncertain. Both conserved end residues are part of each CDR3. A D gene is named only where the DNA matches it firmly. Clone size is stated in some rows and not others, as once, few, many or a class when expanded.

cdr3_aa: CATSGIGANQPQHF; cdr3_nt: TGTGCCACCAGTGGCATAGGAGCGAATCAGCCCCAGCATTTT; v_call: TRBV24-1; d_call: .; clone_size: .; j_call: TRBJ1-5
cdr3_aa: CASALWPSNQPQHF; cdr3_nt: TGTGCTAGTGCCTTGTGGCCTAGCAATCAGCCCCAGCATTTT; v_call: TRBV12-5; d_call: .; clone_size: .; j_call: TRBJ1-5
cdr3_aa: CASSEADSAHTDTQYF; cdr3_nt: TGTGCCAGCAGTGAAGCAGACTCGGCGCACACAGATACGCAGTATTTT; v_call: TRBV6-1; d_call: .; clone_size: .; j_call: TRBJ2-3
cdr3_aa: CASTSTGTDTQYF; cdr3_nt: TGTGCCAGCACCTCGACAGGCACAGATACGCAGTATTTT; v_call: TRBV27; d_call: .; clone_size: .; j_call: TRBJ2-3
cdr3_aa: CASSLVRGGAGFGYTF; cdr3_nt: TGTGCCAGCAGCTTAGTCCGGGGGGGCGCCGGCTTTGGCTACACCTTC; v_call: TRBV11-2; d_call: .; clone_size: once; j_call: TRBJ1-2
cdr3_aa: CAWSVGAGNYGYTF; cdr3_nt: TGTGCCTGGAGTGTCGGGGCGGGAAACTATGGCTACACCTTC; v_call: TRBV30; d_call: .; clone_size: .; j_call: TRBJ1-2
cdr3_aa: CASSDGQGTTNEKLFF; cdr3_nt: TGTGCCAGCAGCGATGGACAGGGCACAACTAATGAAAAACTGTTTTTT; v_call: TRBV9; d_call: TRBD1; clone_size: .; j_call: TRBJ1-4
cdr3_aa: CASSPPSGPGVYGYTF; cdr3_nt: TGTGCCAGCAGCCCGCCCAGCGGGCCCGGAGTCTATGGCTACACCTTC; v_call: TRBV3-1/TRBV3-2; d_call: .; clone_size: .; j_call: TRBJ1-2
cdr3_aa: CASSHRLAGGQETQYF; cdr3_nt: TGTGCCAGCAGCCATCGCCTAGCGGGGGGGCAAGAGACCCAGTACTTC; v_call: TRBV7-9; d_call: TRBD2; clone_size: few; j_call: TRBJ2-5
cdr3_aa: CASSLAVGTGASYGYTF; cdr3_nt: TGTGCCAGCAGCTTAGCAGTTGGGACAGGGGCTTCCTATGGCTACACCTTC; v_call: TRBV7-9; d_call: TRBD1; clone_size: few; j_call: TRBJ1-2
cdr3_aa: CASSLVDGRNTEAFF; cdr3_nt: TGTGCCAGCAGCTTAGTCGATGGGAGAAACACTGAAGCTTTCTTT; v_call: TRBV5-4; d_call: .; clone_size: .; j_call: TRBJ1-1
cdr3_aa: CASRSGQISMNTEAFF; cdr3_nt: TGTGCCAGCAGGTCTGGACAAATCAGCATGAACACTGAAGCTTTCTTT; v_call: TRBV7-9; d_call: .; clone_size: .; j_call: TRBJ1-1
cdr3_aa: CASPGQGPYGYTF; cdr3_nt: TGTGCCAGCCCGGGACAGGGACCCTATGGCTACACCTTC; v_call: TRBV3-1/TRBV3-2; d_call: TRBD1; clone_size: .; j_call: TRBJ1-2
cdr3_aa: CASSLGTGLPYEQYF; cdr3_nt: TGTGCCAGCAGCTTAGGGACAGGGCTTCCCTACGAGCAGTACTTC; v_call: TRBV7-6; d_call: TRBD1; clone_size: .; j_call: TRBJ2-7
cdr3_aa: CASSQTGTPEYNEQFF; cdr3_nt: TGCGCCAGCAGTCAGACCGGGACACCGGAGTACAATGAGCAGTTCTTC; v_call: TRBV5-1; d_call: .; clone_size: .; j_call: TRBJ2-1
cdr3_aa: CASIRRECGYGYTF; cdr3_nt: TGTGCCAGTATTCGCAGGGAATGTGGCTATGGCTACACCTTC; v_call: TRBV6-7; d_call: .; clone_size: .; j_call: TRBJ1-2
cdr3_aa: CASSSIRQGFSGANVLTF; cdr3_nt: TGTGCCAGCAGCTCCATACGACAGGGTTTCTCTGGGGCCAACGTCCTGACTTTC; v_call: TRBV7-9; d_call: TRBD1; clone_size: once; j_call: TRBJ2-6
cdr3_aa: CASSLTPNGELFF; cdr3_nt: TGTGCCAGCAGCCTGACTCCTAACGGGGAGCTGTTTTTT; v_call: TRBV11-3; d_call: .; clone_size: .; j_call: TRBJ2-2
cdr3_aa: CASTVWAAAVYTF; cdr3_nt: TGTGCCAGCACCGTGTGGGCCGCCGCCGTCTACACCTTC; v_call: TRBV5-6; d_call: .; clone_size: .; j_call: TRBJ1-2
cdr3_aa: CASSLVRNEAFF; cdr3_nt: TGTGCCAGCAGCTTAGTGAGGAATGAAGCTTTCTTT; v_call: TRBV7-2; d_call: .; clone_size: few; j_call: TRBJ1-1
cdr3_aa: CASKWLASERDEQFF; cdr3_nt: TGCGCCAGCAAGTGGCTAGCGTCTGAAAGAGATGAGCAGTTCTTC; v_call: TRBV10-2; d_call: .; clone_size: .; j_call: TRBJ2-1
cdr3_aa: CASSPRTGLRDGYTF; cdr3_nt: TGTGCCAGTAGTCCCCGGACAGGGCTTAGGGATGGCTACACCTTC; v_call: TRBV19; d_call: TRBD1; clone_size: .; j_call: TRBJ1-2
cdr3_aa: CASSQTSGGAHPQETQYF; cdr3_nt: TGTGCCAGCAGTCAAACTAGCGGGGGGGCTCACCCTCAAGAGACCCAGTACTTC; v_call: TRBV6-2/TRBV6-3; d_call: TRBD2; clone_size: .; j_call: TRBJ2-5
cdr3_aa: CASSPWTGGRDEQYF; cdr3_nt: TGTGCCAGCAGCCCATGGACAGGGGGTAGGGACGAGCAGTACTTC; v_call: TRBV7-9; d_call: TRBD1; clone_size: .; j_call: TRBJ2-7
cdr3_aa: CASSFSGNQPQHF; cdr3_nt: TGTGCCAGCAGCTTTTCGGGGAATCAGCCCCAGCATTTT; v_call: TRBV7-9; d_call: .; clone_size: .; j_call: TRBJ1-5
cdr3_aa: CASSTRTAVSQPQHF; cdr3_nt: TGTGCCAGTAGTACCCGGACAGCCGTATCCCAGCCCCAGCATTTT; v_call: TRBV19; d_call: .; clone_size: .; j_call: TRBJ1-5
cdr3_aa: CASSASGTGDEKLFF; cdr3_nt: TGTGCCAGCAGCGCCTCCGGGACAGGGGACGAAAAACTGTTTTTT; v_call: TRBV5-6; d_call: TRBD1; clone_size: few; j_call: TRBJ1-4
cdr3_aa: CASSYPKSGGPGELFF; cdr3_nt: TGTGCCAGCAGCTACCCCAAGAGCGGGGGGCCCGGGGAGCTGTTTTTT; v_call: TRBV7-2; d_call: TRBD2; clone_size: .; j_call: TRBJ2-2
cdr3_aa: CASSPGAGGLEQYF; cdr3_nt: TGTGCCAGCTCACCCGGAGCAGGGGGCTTAGAGCAGTACTTC; v_call: TRBV18; d_call: TRBD1; clone_size: .; j_call: TRBJ2-7
cdr3_aa: CASKGAYNEQFF; cdr3_nt: TGTGCCAGCAAGGGGGCCTACAATGAGCAGTTCTTC; v_call: TRBV6-4; d_call: .; clone_size: .; j_call: TRBJ2-1
cdr3_aa: CASLRPGDSSYEQYF; cdr3_nt: TGTGCCAGCCTCCGCCCGGGAGATAGCTCCTACGAGCAGTACTTC; v_call: TRBV7-9; d_call: .; clone_size: .; j_call: TRBJ2-7
cdr3_aa: CASSQGLSGNTIYF; cdr3_nt: TGTGCCAGCAGCCAGGGTTTGTCTGGAAACACCATATATTTT; v_call: TRBV11-2; d_call: .; clone_size: few; j_call: TRBJ1-3
cdr3_aa: CASSLTEETQYF; cdr3_nt: TGTGCCAGCAGCTTGACGGAAGAGACCCAGTACTTC; v_call: TRBV5-8; d_call: .; clone_size: .; j_call: TRBJ2-5
cdr3_aa: CSGAGKNIQYF; cdr3_nt: TGCAGTGGGGCCGGTAAAAACATTCAGTACTTC; v_call: TRBV20-1; d_call: .; clone_size: .; j_call: TRBJ2-4
cdr3_aa: CASSDTTGDIYEQYF; cdr3_nt: TGTGCCAGCAGCGATACCACAGGGGATATCTACGAGCAGTACTTC; v_call: TRBV7-9; d_call: TRBD1; clone_size: .; j_call: TRBJ2-7
cdr3_aa: CASSLGQGTYNEQFF; cdr3_nt: TGCGCCAGCAGCTTGGGACAGGGTACCTACAATGAGCAGTTCTTC; v_call: TRBV5-1; d_call: TRBD1; clone_size: .; j_call: TRBJ2-1
cdr3_aa: CASSPRGVSNQPQHF; cdr3_nt: TGTGCCAGCAGCCCCCGGGGAGTGAGCAATCAGCCCCAGCATTTT; v_call: TRBV7-2; d_call: .; clone_size: .; j_call: TRBJ1-5
cdr3_aa: CASRRGQGVAAGETQYF; cdr3_nt: TGCGCCAGCAGGAGAGGACAGGGAGTAGCCGCCGGGGAGACCCAGTACTTC; v_call: TRBV5-1; d_call: TRBD1; clone_size: .; j_call: TRBJ2-5
cdr3_aa: CASTPGLYGYTF; cdr3_nt: TGTGCCAGTACTCCGGGACTCTATGGCTACACCTTC; v_call: TRBV19; d_call: .; clone_size: .; j_call: TRBJ1-2
cdr3_aa: CASSVDSRYSNQPQHF; cdr3_nt: TGTGCCAGTAGTGTGGACAGTAGGTATAGCAATCAGCCCCAGCATTTT; v_call: TRBV19; d_call: .; clone_size: .; j_call: TRBJ1-5